What follows are 2 T cell receptor beta chains derived from one specimen sequenced in a study. MiXCR was run by TCRdb on the 5' RACE reads, yielding one entry per CDR3 protein. Among some 57,000 distinct CDR3 sequences listed, roughly 18% were seen once. Sequences were obtained from naive CD4+ T cells sorted from blood. The subset: naive CD4+ T cells, CD4+CD45RA+CD25-. The receptors were gathered from a female donor with breast cancer.

V usage is TRBV11-2 and J usage is TRBJ2-7; D is unresolved. The CDR3 contains 12 residues. In germline, CDR1 is SGHAT, CDR2 FQNNGV. V was pared by 2 bases and J by 5 bases, with 7 bases between. The CDR3, as DNA: TGTGCCAGCAGCTTAACGAACCACGAGCAGTACTTC. Translated: CASSLTNHEQYF.

This clonotype showed up just once. A much larger clone lies one base from this, so it may be a read error. This chain links TRBV7-6 with TRBJ2-1; the D gene could be TRBD1 or TRBD2 (7 bases each). The CDR3 extends over 14 amino acids. Germline V gene sequence: CDR1 SGHVS, CDR2 FNYEAQ. V was clipped by 4 bases and J by 7 bases, with 14 bases between them. CDR3 region: CASSSGGVDNEQFF. DNA of the CDR3: TGTGCCAGCAGCTCAGGGGGGGTCGATAATGAGCAGTTCTTC.